Listed below are T cell receptor beta chains from one sample, sequenced in a study of T-cell reconstitution after alpha-beta-depleted transplantation in children. One entry per CDR3 protein, called by TCRdb with MiXCR from the PCR reads. This table holds 700,000 or so distinct CDR3 sequences, approximately 14% found once. The sequencing here drew on PBMCs, taken before TCRalphabeta/CD19-depleted stem cell transplant. These receptor sequences come from a girl aged 2-10 years with congenital amegakaryocytic thrombocytopenia, due to receive a stem cell transplant. CDR3s include the opening cysteine and the closing phenylalanine or tryptophan. The D gene is left open where the match is weak. Where a row states a size, it is once, few, many or the class of an expanded clone; other rows omit it.

>TRBJ1-1|many|14|NA|TRBV5-1
CASSLLAANTEAFF
TGCGCCAGCAGCTTGTTGGCAGCGAACACTGAAGCTTTCTTT
>TRBJ2-7|NA|15|TRBD1|TRBV30
CAWSVPLGTAYEQYF
TGTGCCTGGAGTGTACCATTGGGGACAGCCTACGAGCAGTACTTC
>TRBJ2-7|NA|15|NA|TRBV5-1
CASSLAGTELREQYF
TGCGCCAGCAGCTTGGCCGGGACGGAACTGAGGGAGCAGTACTTC
>TRBJ2-2|NA|14|NA|TRBV7-7
CASSPDSQAGELFF
TGTGCCAGCAGCCCCGACAGTCAGGCCGGGGAGCTGTTTTTT
>TRBJ2-7|many|17|TRBD2|TRBV3-1
CASSQDLGLAGAYEQYF
TGTGCCAGCAGCCAAGATCTTGGGCTAGCGGGAGCCTACGAGCAGTACTTC
>TRBJ1-5|many|14|TRBD1|TRBV27
CASSFRQGNQPQHF
TGTGCCAGCAGTTTCCGACAGGGGAATCAGCCCCAGCATTTT
>TRBJ2-7|many|15|NA|TRBV5-1
CASSLGIYGSYEQYF
TGCGCCAGCAGCTTGGGAATCTACGGCAGCTACGAGCAGTACTTC
>TRBJ2-1|NA|15|TRBD2|TRBV2
CASSGGTRVYNEQFF
TGTGCCAGCAGTGGTGGGACTAGGGTTTACAATGAGCAGTTCTTC
>TRBJ1-1|many|12|NA|TRBV20-1
CSAREPNTEAFF
TGCAGTGCTAGAGAGCCTAACACTGAAGCTTTCTTT
>TRBJ2-7|many|15|NA|TRBV3-1
CASSQGTAVNYEQYF
TGTGCCAGCAGCCAAGGTACAGCGGTAAATTACGAGCAGTACTTC
>TRBJ1-6|few|13|NA|TRBV20-1
CSAGTIYNSPLHF
TGCAGTGCCGGGACAATTTATAATTCACCCCTCCACTTT
>TRBJ2-7|many|22|TRBD2|TRBV10-3
CAISESIYWFEIAGSSSYEQYF
TGTGCCATCAGTGAGTCGATCTACTGGTTCGAGATAGCGGGATCCAGCTCCTACGAGCAGTACTTC
>TRBJ2-5|many|17|TRBD2|TRBV5-1
CASSFQATRREARTQYF
TGCGCCAGCAGCTTTCAAGCAACTAGGCGGGAGGCTCGGACCCAGTACTTC
>TRBJ1-5|NA|14|TRBD1|TRBV12-3/TRBV12-4
CASSPRQGVQPQHF
TGTGCCAGCAGTCCCCGACAGGGGGTGCAGCCCCAGCATTTT
>TRBJ2-7|many|14|TRBD1|TRBV7-2
CASSLEGAYYEQYF
TGTGCCAGCAGCCTAGAGGGGGCATACTACGAGCAGTACTTC
>TRBJ1-3|NA|12|NA|TRBV30
CAWSRRTDTIYF
TGTGCCTGGAGTCGACGAACGGACACCATATATTTT
>TRBJ1-1|few|14|NA|TRBV5-1
CASSLPLGNTEAFF
TGCGCCAGCAGCTTGCCATTGGGGAACACTGAAGCTTTCTTT
>TRBJ2-5|few|10|NA|TRBV6-2/TRBV6-3
CASKEETQYF
TGTGCCAGCAAGGAAGAGACCCAGTACTTC
>TRBJ2-2|many|14|NA|TRBV28
CASKGLVNTGELFF
TGTGCCAGCAAAGGTCTAGTGAACACCGGGGAGCTGTTTTTT
>TRBJ2-1|NA|14|NA|TRBV5-1
CASSLAPEFNEQFF
TGCGCCAGCAGCTTGGCCCCGGAATTCAATGAGCAGTTCTTC
>TRBJ2-1|many|16|NA|TRBV5-1
CASSLGTIMGYNEQFF
TGCGCCAGCAGCTTGGGGACTATTATGGGCTACAATGAGCAGTTCTTC
>TRBJ2-5|many|13|NA|TRBV29-1
CSVDGTIQETQYF
TGCAGCGTTGATGGGACAATCCAAGAGACCCAGTACTTC
>TRBJ1-4|many|12|NA|TRBV20-1
CSAFRPNEKLFF
TGCAGTGCTTTCCGCCCTAATGAAAAACTGTTTTTT
>TRBJ1-2|many|16|TRBD1|TRBV20-1
CSARDYGSHRGGGYTF
TGCAGTGCTAGAGATTACGGATCGCACAGGGGAGGTGGCTACACCTTC
>TRBJ2-7|many|11|NA|TRBV20-1
CSARDGYEQYF
TGCAGTGCTAGAGATGGGTACGAGCAGTACTTC
>TRBJ2-3|many|16|NA|TRBV5-1
CASSLDGGVSTDTQYF
TGCGCCAGCAGCTTGGACGGCGGGGTCAGCACAGATACGCAGTATTTT
>TRBJ2-3|many|17|TRBD2|TRBV7-2
CASSLAGTSGRLDTQYF
TGTGCCAGCAGCTTAGCCGGGACTAGCGGGAGATTGGATACGCAGTATTTT
>TRBJ2-5|many|13|NA|TRBV4-1
CASSQVLRETQYF
TGCGCCAGCAGCCAGGTTCTGAGGGAGACCCAGTACTTC
>TRBJ2-1|many|15|NA|TRBV20-1
CSARRGSSSYNEQFF
TGCAGTGCTAGAAGAGGATCTAGCTCCTACAATGAGCAGTTCTTC
>TRBJ2-7|many|14|TRBD1|TRBV29-1
CSVEETGGLYEQYF
TGCAGCGTTGAAGAGACAGGGGGCCTCTACGAGCAGTACTTC
>TRBJ2-1|many|12|NA|TRBV5-1
CASSSVGDEQFF
TGCGCCAGCAGCTCAGTAGGAGATGAGCAGTTCTTC
>TRBJ1-2|many|17|TRBD1|TRBV6-5
CASSYSQGARTSYGYTF
TGTGCCAGCAGTTACTCACAGGGGGCCCGAACGAGCTATGGCTACACCTTC
>TRBJ1-2|many|16|TRBD1|TRBV20-1
CSARDQPQGATYGYTF
TGCAGTGCTAGAGACCAACCCCAGGGGGCAACGTATGGCTACACCTTC
>TRBJ2-3|many|11|NA|TRBV12-5
CASGLTGTQYF
TGTGCTAGTGGTTTGACAGGTACGCAGTATTTT
>TRBJ2-1|many|11|NA|TRBV20-1
CSASWSLEQFF
TGCAGTGCTAGCTGGAGTCTTGAGCAGTTCTTC
>TRBJ2-6|many|13|NA|TRBV29-1
CSTLHSGANVLTF
TGCAGCACCCTGCACTCTGGGGCCAACGTCCTGACTTTC
>TRBJ2-7|NA|12|TRBD1|TRBV12-3/TRBV12-4
CASTGTGSEQYF
TGTGCCAGCACTGGGACAGGGAGCGAGCAGTACTTC
>TRBJ2-5|many|14|NA|TRBV28
CASTPPWGTETQYF
TGTGCCAGCACTCCCCCGTGGGGGACAGAGACCCAGTACTTC
>TRBJ2-2|few|16|TRBD2|TRBV11-2
CASSPWVAGNTGELFF
TGTGCCAGCAGCCCCTGGGTAGCGGGGAACACCGGGGAGCTGTTTTTT
>TRBJ2-1|NA|15|NA|TRBV11-2
CASSFSGYSYNEQFF
TGTGCCAGCAGCTTTTCGGGGTACTCCTACAATGAGCAGTTCTTC
>TRBJ2-7|few|13|NA|TRBV18
CASSQNRDSEQYF
TGTGCCAGCTCTCAGAACAGGGATTCCGAGCAGTACTTC
>TRBJ2-1|few|15|TRBD2|TRBV19
CASSIQAGVSNEQFF
TGTGCCAGTAGTATTCAAGCGGGAGTTTCCAATGAGCAGTTCTTC